This T cell receptor (beta chain) was recovered during a study of breast tumors, draining lymph nodes, adjacent tissues. Study findings and constraints: Tumors had less TCR diversity than lymph nodes, more than nontumor tissue. The lymph node origin of tumor T cells was framed as consistent with a hypothesis, not demonstrated.

The lymph nodes were axillary draining lymph nodes from breast cancer patients. Germline V gives CDR1 SGHNT, CDR2 YENEEA. The CDR3 contains 13 residues. Trimming removed 5 bases from V and 3 bases from J, with 10 bases in between. Using its own MiXCR run on the multiplex PCR reads, TCRdb lists one record per CDR3 protein. Counted here are some 150,000 distinct CDR3 sequences, 20% to 25% occurring once; the ten biggest clones make up just over 2.5%. This clonotype was seen many times. The target antigen is unknown. The source of this sequence is a female donor with breast cancer. Some clones in this sample may be carry-over from other donors' samples. Sequenced material: axillary lymph node tissue. The chain carries TRBV11-3 and TRBJ2-5; D gene uncertain. CDR3 coding DNA: TGTGCCAGCAGCCATCGTCCAAAAGAGACCCAGTACTTC. This gives the protein CASSHRPKETQYF.